This record concerns one T cell receptor beta chain sequence. Its antigen remains undetermined. No much larger clonotype is one base removed from it; base qualities were not supplied. CDR1 and CDR2 are drawn from the germline V gene: KGHSH, LQKENI. V has 5 bases trimmed and J has 3 bases trimmed; junction bases matching no gene number 9. From the cysteine through the phenylalanine, the CDR3 covers 15 amino acids. The CDR3 DNA has 45 bases and is translated from base 1. Libraries from unsorted PBMCs were made from 2 million PBMCs kept in RNAlater at -80 degrees C until RNA extraction. The multiple sclerosis patients were enrolled in a US clinical protocol that evaluated disease progression with magnetic resonance imaging. Peripheral blood underwent Ficoll-Hypaque density gradient centrifugation to isolate PBMCs, which were then cryopreserved in liquid nitrogen. The sample comes from a study of neurological immune-mediated disorders (dated by TCRdb to about 2019). For the study in its entirety: Of the 35 or so multiple sclerosis patients, around 30 had relapsing-remitting MS and 3 had secondary progressive MS. Peripheral blood TCR-beta repertoires from HTLV-I-associated myelopathy (HAM/TSP) patients, multiple sclerosis patients and healthy controls were compared by UMI-based sequencing. The approximately 110 TCR-beta libraries covered PBMC samples along with longitudinal samples, technical triplicates, and paired sorted CD4+ and CD8+ T-cell subsets. The cohort included around 70 subjects: approximately 14 with HAM/TSP, roughly 35 with multiple sclerosis, and approximately 20 healthy controls.

To synthesize cDNA, template-switch 5'RACE was performed with a primer carrying a 10-nucleotide random unique molecular identifier so that each TCR transcript was tagged. Each sequencing run produced over 160 million TCR-beta sequences covering 15-18 subjects. The RNeasy kit was used for extraction of total RNA. The KAPA Real-time Library Amplification kit was used to amplify TCR-beta VDJ regions with primers targeting the TCR constant region and the 5'RACE anchor. Sample indexes and Illumina adaptors were added in a first PCR, after which library yield was increased in a second PCR. After Ampure bead purification, the roughly 650 bp TCR product was size-selected on a 2% E-gel SizeSelection system. Before pooling, libraries had their quality checked on a Bioanalyzer, their concentration measured with Qubit, and their quantity determined with the Kapa Library Quantification kit. An Illumina HiSeq 2500 sequenced the libraries paired-end 2 x 150 bp. To increase sequence diversity, roughly 24-32% phiX was spiked into each library pool. Per the original workflow: Quality-filtered reads were processed with the UMI-based MiGEC pipeline, and over 85% of raw TCR sequences were removed by the MiGEC pipeline during error correction. VDJ genes were aligned to IMGT germline references, and each clonotype was defined by a unique CDR3 amino acid sequence together with V-J genes. VDJtools evaluated clonal expansion, Shannon diversity and CDR3 relatedness (CalcPairwiseDistances, ClusterSamples); CLCbio workbench built phylogenetic trees. Expanded clones were defined as having at least 8 unique UMIs, based on coefficient-of-variation modelling across technical triplicates. TCRdb reran the public reads through fastp at Q25 and MiXCR, keeping productive beta chains. One record per CDR3 amino acid sequence lists the most common genes and DNA. These V and J calls derive from TCRdb rather than the authors' analysis. Present in this sample are under 70,000 distinct CDR3 sequences, around 5% of which were seen just once. The top ten clones comprise over 2.5% of the sample.

Overall results and qualifications from the work: No identical CDR3 amino acid sequences were found to be shared among expanded clones across subjects, suggesting that TCR-beta repertoires were private in all groups. TCR clonal expansion was highest in HAM/TSP patients and lowest in MS patients, with MS patients falling below even healthy controls. The MS cluster showed no association with clinical or MRI features, and the authors stated that larger cohorts are needed. Phylogenetic analysis grouped repertoires from 18 of 34 MS patients into a cluster of related CDR3 sequences, suggesting a possible repertoire-level signature.

This receptor was identified in a woman in her thirties with multiple sclerosis. Sequenced sample: PBMCs. The V and J segments used are TRBV18 and TRBJ2-7; 8 nucleotides in the junction match TRBD1. The CDR3 protein: CASSLHQGAYYEQYF. The DNA sequence reads TGTGCCAGCTCATTGCACCAGGGGGCCTACTACGAGCAGTACTTC.